The 3 T cell receptor beta chains reported below all come from one sample, sequenced in a study of technical replicates of blood from a handful of donors. Sequenced by immunoSEQ multiplex PCR; TCRdb stores in-frame clones only, minus some. The data show just under 100,000 clones, with approximately 95% seen just once and more than 0.2% held by the top ten. The sample comprised T cells isolated from PBMCs. These receptors were taken from a human donor in good health.

CDR3 coding DNA: TGTGCCAGCAGGAGGGACAGGCCCTACGGAGCTTTCTTT. Protein product: CASRRDRPYGAFF. This chain joins TRBV2 and TRBJ1-1, with 8 bases matching TRBD1. The germline V gene has CDR1 SNHLY and CDR2 FYNNEI. The CDR3 is 13 residues long. J gave up 10 bases and V 6 bases, and 10 bases lay outside the gene matches.

The chain links TRBV6-5 to TRBJ1-3, with D unresolved. This CDR3 spans 13 amino acids. CDR1 is MNHEY and CDR2 is SVGAGI in the germline V gene. Between the trimmed V and J ends, which lost 11 bases and 1 base, there was a span of 12 bases. CDR3 coding DNA: TGTGCCGTCAGGAGGGTTTCTGGAAACACCATATATTTT. The encoded protein is CAVRRVSGNTIYF.

The rearrangement joins TRBV9 to TRBJ1-4; possible D gene TRBD1, 5 bases. Germline CDR1 reads SGDLS; CDR2 reads YYNGEE. V lost 4 bases to trimming and J lost 3 bases, with 22 bases between them. CDR3 length: 18 residues. For the CDR3, the DNA is TGTGCCAGCAGCTTAGGACGTTTGGAGGGGCAGGCTAATGAAAAACTGTTTTTT. It is translated as CASSLGRLEGQANEKLFF. Combining the CDR3 with reference TRBV9 and TRBJ1-4 gives the whole variable domain DSGVTQTPKHLITATGQRVTLRCSPRSGDLSVYWYQQSLDQGLQFLIQYYNGEERAKGNILERFSAQQFPDLHSELNLSSLELGDSALYFCASSLGRLEGQANEKLFFGSGTQLSVL.